One and the same sample provided the 28 T cell receptor beta chains below, sequenced in a study of human T cells and chemical hapten exposure (dated by TCRdb to the early 2020s). This sample's time point label indicates: patch test 1, 2 weeks after DPC sensitization. Read against the paper, the sample's treatment or condition label means: therapeutic diphenylcyclopropenone sensitization with weekly scalp DPC. Library preparation used RACE. The instrument was a NextSeq 500. TCRdb trimmed public reads at Q25 via fastp, called clones via MiXCR and kept in-frame beta chains. Rows are unified per CDR3 protein, each entry keeping the most common DNA and genes. This sample holds roughly 160,000 distinct CDR3 sequences; about 15% were observed only once. The top ten clonotypes cover less than 2% of the sample. The input for sequencing was whole blood, taken in connection with sensitization to the hapten diphenylcyclopropenone (DPC). These receptors all come from a woman aged 30 to 39 with alopecia areata. Some clones in this sample may be carry-over from other donors' samples.

To note about this clonotype: A read error may explain this, as a much larger clone is one base away. V is TRBV6-6 and J is TRBJ2-3; tentatively, D is TRBD2 (6 bases). Deletions cut 2 bases from V and 4 bases from J, with 19 bases between. Per germline, CDR1 MNHNY and CDR2 SVGAGI (reference sequence). This CDR3 is built from 17 residues. The CDR3 protein is CASSYVTELAGADTQYF. DNA of the CDR3: TGTGCCAGCAGTTACGTTACCGAACTAGCAGGCGCAGATACGCAGTATTTT.

In its sample, this clonotype was seen a few times. The junction differs from germline at one of its ends, possibly a read error. This chain joins TRBV7-7 and TRBJ2-1, with D unclear. The CDR3 runs to 13 residues. Germline loops: CDR1 SSHAT, CDR2 FNYEAQ (reference sequence). CDR3 sequence (DNA): TGTGCTAGCAGCTTAAATAGCTTCAATGAGCAGTTCTTC. Translation gives CASSLNSFNEQFF.

V is TRBV4-3 and J is TRBJ1-2, with D unresolved. V lost 0 bases and J lost 5, with 7 bases in between. Germline V CDR1 and CDR2: LGHNA, YSLEER. The CDR3 length is 13 residues. CDR3 coding DNA: TGCGCCAGCAGCCAAGATTCGGAGTATGGCTACACCTTC. Its protein product is CASSQDSEYGYTF.

This clonotype was counted ten times or more. The chain carries TRBV7-2 and TRBJ2-7; D is perhaps TRBD1 or TRBD2 (5 bases each). Trimming stripped 4 bases from V and 8 bases from J, with 24 bases between. The germline V gene has CDR1 SGHTA and CDR2 FQGNSA. This CDR3 spans 16 amino acids. In nucleotides, the CDR3 is TGTGCCAGCAGCTCATCCGGGACGGTGGTTCCTAGACAGCAGTACTTC. It is translated as CASSSSGTVVPRQQYF.

This chain links TRBV9 with TRBJ2-1, with D tentatively TRBD2 (6 bases). CDR1 SGDLS and CDR2 YYNGEE come from the germline V gene. There are 16 residues in the CDR3. Trimming shortened V by 0 bases and J by 12 bases, and 22 bases separated the two germline ends. CDR3 amino acids: CASSVGPGLSLGGQFF. In DNA, the CDR3 is TGTGCCAGCAGCGTAGGGCCGGGACTGTCCCTCGGGGGGCAGTTCTTC.

V is TRBV5-6 and J is TRBJ2-4, with D hard to call. Germline loops: CDR1 SGHDT, CDR2 YYEEEE. V was shortened by 1 base and J by 1 base, with 12 bases between the two germline ends. The CDR3 extends over 16 amino acids. This chain's CDR3 is CASSLFGVTAKNIQYF. DNA of the CDR3: TGTGCCAGCAGCTTGTTCGGCGTGACGGCCAAAAACATTCAGTACTTC.

This clonotype was recorded a few times. The chain links TRBV7-2 to TRBJ2-3, with TRBD2 identical over 16 bases. Germline-derived CDR1 and CDR2 are SGHTA and FQGNSA. The length of the CDR3 is 17 residues. V gave up 5 bases and J gave up 5 bases; unmatched junction bases: 7. The CDR3 DNA reads as TGTGCCAGCAGCCCACCGGGACTAGCGGGAGGGGGAGATACGCAGTATTTT. Amino acid sequence: CASSPPGLAGGGDTQYF. Combining the CDR3 with reference TRBV7-2 and TRBJ2-3 gives the whole variable domain GAGVSQSPSNKVTEKGKDVELRCDPISGHTALYWYRQSLGQGLEFLIYFQGNSAPDKSGLPSDRFSAERTGGSVSTLTIQRTQQEDSAVYLCASSPPGLAGGGDTQYFGPGTRLTVL.

This clonotype has at least ten counts. The chain couples TRBV6-5 to TRBJ2-1, with D possibly being TRBD2 (6 bases). Trimming cost V 5 bases and J 4 bases, with 15 bases left between them. This CDR3 comprises 15 residues. CDR1 and CDR2 from the germline V gene are MNHEY and SVGAGI. The CDR3 here is CASSPPGTVYNEQFF. The CDR3 DNA reads TGTGCCAGCAGTCCCCCGGGGACTGTATACAATGAGCAGTTCTTC.

This clonotype was seen more than once but under ten times. The chain joins TRBV14 to TRBJ2-3; 14 nucleotides align to TRBD2. CDR1 SGHDN and CDR2 FVKESK come from the germline V gene. The CDR3 contains 15 residues. V dropped 4 bases and J dropped 7; count of bases not matched to a gene: 4. The CDR3: CASSPWTSGGNTQYF. The CDR3 nucleotides read TGTGCCAGCAGCCCTTGGACTAGCGGGGGGAATACGCAGTATTTT.

The V gene is TRBV29-1, the J gene TRBJ2-3; no clear D. There are 14 residues in the CDR3. V was pared by 4 bases and J by 0 bases, with 11 bases between. Germline V gene data show CDR1 as SQVTM and CDR2 as ANQGSEA. The CDR3 protein is CSVAAVSSTDTQYF. CDR3 nucleotide sequence: TGCAGCGTTGCCGCGGTTTCTAGCACAGATACGCAGTATTTT.

This clonotype was seen a few times. V is TRBV27 and J is TRBJ2-2; 11 bases map to TRBD2. The germline V gene encodes CDR1 MNHEY and CDR2 SMNVEV (reference sequence). The CDR3 contains 16 residues. With V trimmed by 5 bases and J by 4 bases, 6 bases remained unmatched. The CDR3 DNA is TGTGCCAGCAGTACGCTTAGCGGGAGGGCCACCGGGGAGCTGTTTTTT. Amino acid sequence: CASSTLSGRATGELFF.

This clonotype was picked up a small number of times. The chain is built from TRBV7-9 and TRBJ2-2; 12 bases align to TRBD2. V shed 4 bases, J shed 3 bases, and the junction held 6 bases outside the gene matches. This CDR3 comprises 17 residues. Per germline, CDR1 SEHNR and CDR2 FQNEAQ (reference sequence). The CDR3 reads CASSSGGLAGYTGELFF. CDR3 in DNA: TGTGCCAGCAGCTCAGGCGGACTAGCGGGATACACCGGGGAGCTGTTTTTT. Filled out from reference TRBV7-9 and TRBJ2-2, the complete variable domain reads DTGVSQNPRHKITKRGQNVTFRCDPISEHNRLYWYRQTLGQGPEFLTYFQNEAQLEKSRLLSDRFSAERPKGSFSTLEIQRTEQGDSAMYLCASSSGGLAGYTGELFFGEGSRLTVL.

This clonotype was seen a few times. J is TRBJ2-6 and V is TRBV28; D is possibly TRBD1 or TRBD2 (5 bases each). Trimming stripped 2 bases from V and 4 bases from J, with 12 bases between. CDR1 and CDR2 (germline): MDHEN, SYDVKM. The CDR3 extends over 16 amino acids. The CDR3 protein is CASSLPAGTGANVLTF. The CDR3 DNA reads as TGTGCCAGCAGTTTACCGGCAGGGACCGGGGCCAACGTCCTGACTTTC.

The sample holds many counts of this clonotype. The rearrangement uses TRBV4-1 and TRBJ2-4; no clear D. Germline CDR1 reads MGHRA; CDR2 reads YSYEKL. Trimming took off 5 bases at V and 5 bases at J, with 16 bases between the two ends. The CDR3 loop spans 15 amino acids. The CDR3 DNA follows: TGCGCCAGCAGCTCGGCCCTATTCCCGGAAAACATTCAGTACTTC. Protein product: CASSSALFPENIQYF.

This clonotype has a handful of counts. The rearrangement links TRBV7-9 to TRBJ2-7, with TRBD2 as a possible D gene (6 bases). The CDR3 runs to 15 residues. V was shortened by 5 bases and J by 4 bases, with 18 bases between the two germline ends. Germline CDR1 is SEHNR and CDR2 is FQNEAQ (reference sequence). CDR3 amino acids: CASSPLGLMTYEQYF. The CDR3 DNA reads as TGTGCCAGCAGCCCCCTGGGACTTATGACTTACGAGCAGTACTTC.

The rearrangement uses TRBV28 and TRBJ2-5; TRBD2 matches 11 bases. Germline V gene data show CDR1 as MDHEN and CDR2 as SYDVKM. The ends lost 9 bases at V and 4 bases at J; junction bases unmatched: 1. This CDR3 spans 12 amino acids. The CDR3 protein is CASGLAGETQYF. The CDR3 nucleotides are TGTGCCAGTGGACTAGCGGGAGAGACCCAGTACTTC. The complete variable domain, with remaining parts taken from reference TRBV28 and TRBJ2-5, reads DVKVTQSSRYLVKRTGEKVFLECVQDMDHENMFWYRQDPGLGLRLIYFSYDVKMKEKGDIPEGYSVSREKKERFSLILESASTNQTSMYLCASGLAGETQYFGPGTRLLVL.

The chain couples TRBV7-9 to TRBJ2-5; a weak D match, TRBD2 (6 bases). Looked up from germline, CDR1 is SEHNR and CDR2 is FQNEAQ (reference sequence). The CDR3 is made up of 15 amino acids. Trimming took off 5 bases at V and 2 bases at J, with 15 bases between the two ends. The DNA of the CDR3 is TGTGCCAGCAGCCCGCCGGGACTGCTACAAGAGACCCAGTACTTC. Translating it yields CASSPPGLLQETQYF.

J is TRBJ1-3 and V is TRBV10-3; D may be TRBD1 (5 bases). The CDR3 sequence is 14 residues long. In germline, CDR1 is ENHRY, CDR2 SYGVKD. The V and J ends lost 4 bases and 7 bases respectively, with 14 bases between them. CDR3 coding DNA: TGTGCCATCAGTGGGCTTGAGAAGGGGAACACCATATATTTT. Translation: CAISGLEKGNTIYF.

The chain couples TRBV28 to TRBJ1-1; the D is unclear. CDR1 MDHEN and CDR2 SYDVKM come from the germline V gene. Trimming shortened V by 6 bases and J by 5 bases, and 13 bases separated the two germline ends. This CDR3 region has 13 residues. The DNA for the CDR3 is TGTGCCAGCAGCCCTCCGGCGGTAACTGAAGCTTTCTTT. Residues: CASSPPAVTEAFF.

This clonotype was picked up a small number of times. The chain carries TRBV4-3 and TRBJ2-1; 14 nucleotides align to TRBD2. Germline V CDR1 and CDR2: LGHNA, YSLEER. CDR3 length: 17 amino acids. V gave up 1 base and J gave up 10 bases; unmatched junction bases: 9. The chain's CDR3 is CASSQGATSGRAREQFF. The CDR3 region has the DNA TGCGCCAGCAGCCAAGGGGCGACTAGCGGGAGGGCGCGAGAGCAGTTCTTC.

This clonotype was observed a few times. The chain is built from TRBV3-1 and TRBJ1-3, with D possibly matching TRBD1 (5 bases). CDR1 is LGHDT, CDR2 YNNKEL, per germline (reference sequence). The CDR3 length is 14 residues. The V and J ends lost 6 bases and 0 bases respectively, with 9 bases between them. The CDR3 DNA sequence: TGTGCCAGCAGTCGGACAAACTCTGGAAACACCATATATTTT. Amino acids: CASSRTNSGNTIYF.

This chain connects TRBV5-6 to TRBJ1-3, with D maybe TRBD1 (5 bases). The V end lost 4 bases, the J end lost 0 bases, and 14 bases lay between the germline ends. Germline lookup yields CDR1 SGHDT and CDR2 YYEEEE. The CDR3 is made up of 16 amino acids. The DNA for the CDR3 is TGTGCCAGCAGCCAAGCAGGGAAGAGCTCTGGAAACACCATATATTTT. Its translation is CASSQAGKSSGNTIYF.

This clonotype has a handful of counts. The chain couples TRBV9 to TRBJ2-6; 7 positions agree with TRBD1. Germline V gives CDR1 SGDLS, CDR2 YYNGEE. The CDR3 contains 16 residues. With V trimmed by 0 bases and J by 2 bases, 2 bases remained unmatched. The CDR3 loop reads CASSVAGGAGANVLTF. DNA of the CDR3: TGTGCCAGCAGCGTAGCAGGGGGTGCTGGGGCCAACGTCCTGACTTTC.

This clonotype was counted ten times or more. The chain employs TRBV28 and TRBJ1-5; possible D gene TRBD1, 5 bases. The V end was cut by 5 bases, the J end by 0 bases, with 11 bases between. The germline CDR1 and CDR2 sequences are MDHEN and SYDVKM. The CDR3 is 15 residues long. The CDR3 DNA reads as TGTGCCAGCAGTCCTAGGACATATAGCAATCAGCCCCAGCATTTT. This sequence encodes CASSPRTYSNQPQHF.

This clonotype was seen a handful of times. The chain employs TRBV2 and TRBJ2-5; 7 positions agree with TRBD1. Germline V gene sequence: CDR1 SNHLY, CDR2 FYNNEI. The V and J ends lost 8 bases and 0 bases, in that order; junction bases with no gene match: 6. The CDR3 has 14 residues. For the CDR3, the DNA is TGTGCCAGCCCCCGACAGGGAAACCAAGAGACCCAGTACTTC. It codes for CASPRQGNQETQYF.

This clonotype was counted a few times. This chain uses TRBV20-1 with TRBJ2-5; 8 bases are shared with TRBD1. The V segment lost 6 bases and the J segment 2 bases; nucleotides outside the gene matches: 2. Germline V lookup: CDR1 DFQATT, CDR2 SNEGSKA (reference sequence). The CDR3 contains 12 residues. The CDR3, as DNA: TGCAGTGCAGGACAGGGTCAAGAGACCCAGTACTTC. It codes for CSAGQGQETQYF.

This clonotype came up a few times. The V call is TRBV10-3, the J call TRBJ1-2; 7 bases match TRBD1. This CDR3 contains 14 residues. Germline V gene data show CDR1 as ENHRY and CDR2 as SYGVKD. Trimming cost V 3 bases and J 4 bases; bases outside gene matches: 5. The CDR3 loop is CAISDPRQGYGYTF. The DNA for the CDR3 is TGTGCCATCAGTGACCCTCGACAGGGCTATGGCTACACCTTC.

V usage is TRBV5-4 and J usage is TRBJ1-6, with D perhaps matching TRBD1 (5 bases). The V gene's germline CDR1 is SGHNT and CDR2 YYREEE (reference sequence). Trimming removed 1 base at V and 10 bases at J, with 15 bases between. The CDR3 totals 15 residues. The CDR3 nucleotides read TGTGCCAGCAGCTTGAGGGGCCCAGGGCAGTCACCCCTCCACTTT. Translation: CASSLRGPGQSPLHF.